Given below is one TCR beta chain in context. This entry is derived from a study of cytomegalovirus exposure and HLA in healthy donors. The V end lost 0 bases, the J end lost 4 bases, and 23 bases lay between the germline ends. Per germline, CDR1 MGHRA and CDR2 YSYEKL. The CDR3 covers 19 residues. PCR primers comprised 60 Vbeta and 13 Jbeta primers. The repertoire was sequenced with immunoSEQ multiplex PCR; TCRdb's copy has only in-frame clones and lacks some. Seen in this sample are tens of thousands of clones; the ten most common clones hold approximately 2.2%. The sample comprised PBMCs. The sequence was obtained from a female donor in good health and CMV-seronegative. J is TRBJ2-3 and V is TRBV4-1, with unresolved D. The CDR3 region is CASSQDSLELTLIADTQYF. DNA of the CDR3: TGCGCCAGCAGCCAAGATAGTCTCGAGCTTACCCTAATAGCAGATACGCAGTATTTT.